A single sample is the source of the 13 T cell receptor beta chains below, sequenced in a study of T-cell reconstitution after alpha-beta-depleted transplantation in children. The library targeted TCRbeta and was prepared with unique molecular identifiers. TCRdb called the PCR reads again in MiXCR, with one record for every CDR3 protein. This sample has more than 200,000 distinct CDR3 sequences, with 20% to 30% found just once. Sequences were derived from PBMCs, mostly from graft donor cells, sampled 360 days after TCRalphabeta/CD19-depleted stem cell transplant. These receptors were collected from a female patient aged 2-15 years who had a stem cell transplant for congenital amegakaryocytic thrombocytopenia, so the T cells may come from the graft donor.

At least ten counts were recorded for this clonotype. The V gene is TRBV12-3 or TRBV12-4, the J gene TRBJ1-5; no reliable D call. Trimming took off 3 bases at V and 2 bases at J, with 11 bases between the two ends. The CDR3 spans 15 residues. The CDR3 DNA follows: TGTGCCAGCAGTTTTTGGGGTGGCGGCAATCAGCCCCAGCATTTT. This translates into CASSFWGGGNQPQHF.

The V gene is TRBV5-1, the J gene TRBJ2-5; 11 nucleotides align to TRBD2. With V trimmed by 3 bases and J by 3 bases, 1 base remained unmatched. CDR1 and CDR2 (germline): SGHRS, YFSETQ. This CDR3 is built from 14 residues. In DNA, the CDR3 is TGCGCCAGCAGCTCGGGACTAGCGGAAGAGACCCAGTACTTC. As protein: CASSSGLAEETQYF.

CDR3 sequence reads: CASSLVAGEQTQYF. The CDR3 DNA is TGCGCCAGCAGCTTGGTGGCTGGGGAGCAGACCCAGTACTTC. The chain is built from TRBV5-1 and TRBJ2-5; tentatively, D is TRBD2 (5 bases). This CDR3 has 14 residues. The germline V gene has CDR1 SGHRS and CDR2 YFSETQ. The V and J ends lost 0 bases and 6 bases respectively, with 12 bases between them. The entire variable domain, with the rest obtained from reference TRBV5-1 and TRBJ2-5, is as follows: KAGVTQTPRYLIKTRGQQVTLSCSPISGHRSVSWYQQTPGQGLQFLFEYFSETQRNKGNFPGRFSGRQFSNSRSEMNVSTLELGDSALYLCASSLVAGEQTQYFGPGTRLLVL.

The gene calls are TRBV19 and TRBJ2-1; TRBD1 aligns across 7 bases. The CDR3 has 15 amino acids. CDR1 LNHDA and CDR2 SQIVND come from the germline V gene (reference sequence). V trimming: 3 bases; J trimming: 6 bases; junction bases outside the gene matches: 8. CDR3 region: CASSIPVTGPNEQFF. CDR3 sequence (DNA): TGTGCCAGTAGTATCCCAGTGACAGGGCCCAATGAGCAGTTCTTC.

The chain combines TRBV12-3 or TRBV12-4 with TRBJ1-1, with D maybe TRBD1 (5 bases). Trimming took off 2 bases at V and 1 base at J, with 8 bases between the two ends. CDR3 length equals 14 residues. The CDR3 DNA reads TGTGCCAGCAGTTTATACCAGGGGAACACTGAAGCTTTCTTT. Residues: CASSLYQGNTEAFF.

In this sample, this clonotype turned up a few times. The rearrangement joins TRBV3-1 to TRBJ2-2; 8 bases agree with TRBD2. There are 17 residues in the CDR3. CDR1 LGHDT and CDR2 YNNKEL come from the germline V gene (reference sequence). V dropped 4 bases and J dropped 7; count of bases not matched to a gene: 14. CDR3 in DNA: TGTGCCAGCAGCCTAAGAGTGCCGGGGGGGCCAGTCGGGGAGCTGTTTTTT. This translates into CASSLRVPGGPVGELFF.

The chain recombines TRBV7-9 with TRBJ2-7, with TRBD1 matching 11 bases. This CDR3 contains 15 residues. Germline loops: CDR1 SEHNR, CDR2 FQNEAQ (reference sequence). The J segment lost 4 bases and the V segment lost 2 bases, leaving 4 bases of the junction unmatched. The CDR3 nucleotides are TGTGCCAGCAGCTTAAAGGACAGGGGGCTATACGAGCAGTACTTC. Protein sequence: CASSLKDRGLYEQYF.

This clonotype was recorded a few times. A junction boundary mismatches the germline segment, possibly from a read error. V usage is TRBV5-6 and J usage is TRBJ2-3; D may be TRBD1 (6 bases). The CDR3 is 15 amino acids. Per the germline V gene, CDR1 is SGHDT and CDR2 is YYEEEE. The CDR3 DNA reads as TGTGCCAGCAGCTCCGATACAGGGCTAACAGACACGCAGTATTTT. Translating it yields CASSSDTGLTDTQYF.

This clonotype was seen at least ten times. This chain uses TRBV29-1 with TRBJ2-7, with D unclear. Germline CDR1 is SQVTM and CDR2 is ANQGSEA. Trimming pared 4 bases from V and 2 bases from J, leaving 3 bases between. The CDR3 spans 10 residues. The CDR3 DNA sequence: TGCAGCGTTGGAACCTACGAGCAGTACTTC. The encoded protein is CSVGTYEQYF.

This chain links TRBV5-1 with TRBJ2-3; the match to TRBD2 covers 9 bases. V shed 7 bases and J 5 bases; nucleotides not matched to a gene: 11. The CDR3 covers 15 residues. The germline gives CDR1 SGHRS, CDR2 YFSETQ. The chain's CDR3 is CASRVAGGPGDTQYF. CDR3 bases: TGCGCCAGCCGCGTTGCGGGGGGGCCTGGAGATACGCAGTATTTT.

This clonotype was seen only a few times. The limits of the CDR3 on the DNA are not certain, so only TCRdb's listed CDR3 is given. CDR3 protein: CASSKVASGSNSYNEQFF. This chain connects TRBV21-1 to TRBJ2-1; no DNA check was done on the table's D call, TRBD2. TRBV21-1 is termed a pseudogene. 18 amino acids form the CDR3, both terminal residues included.

This clonotype appeared a few times. The chain has TRBV7-8 and TRBJ2-6; D may be TRBD1 (5 bases). In germline, CDR1 is SGHVS, CDR2 FQNEAQ. V was clipped by 3 bases and J by 0 bases, with 9 bases between them. The CDR3 loop spans 16 amino acids. The DNA for the CDR3 is TGTGCCAGCAGCTTCGGACAATTCTCTGGGGCCAACGTCCTGACTTTC. Amino acids: CASSFGQFSGANVLTF.

This clonotype occurred once. The chain is built from TRBV28 and TRBJ2-5, with 8 bases aligning to TRBD1. From germline, CDR1 is MDHEN and CDR2 SYDVKM. The CDR3 runs to 13 residues. Trimming at V came to 6 bases and at J to 5 bases, leaving 5 bases not matched to a gene. The CDR3 spells CASRRGQGETQYF. The CDR3 DNA is TGTGCCAGCAGGAGAGGACAGGGCGAGACCCAGTACTTC.